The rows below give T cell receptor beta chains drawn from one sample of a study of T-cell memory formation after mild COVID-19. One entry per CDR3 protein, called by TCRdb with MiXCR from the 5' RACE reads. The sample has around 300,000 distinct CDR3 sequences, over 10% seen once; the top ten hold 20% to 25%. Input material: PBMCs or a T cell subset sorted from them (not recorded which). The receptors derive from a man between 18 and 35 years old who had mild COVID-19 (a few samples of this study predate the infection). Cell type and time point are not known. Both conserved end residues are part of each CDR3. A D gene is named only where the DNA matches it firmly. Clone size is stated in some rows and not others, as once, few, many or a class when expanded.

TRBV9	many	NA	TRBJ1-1	CASGQADYEAFF	TGTGCCAGCGGGCAGGCTGATTATGAAGCTTTCTTT
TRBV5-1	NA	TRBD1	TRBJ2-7	CASSPDRDRTYEQYF	TGCGCCAGCAGCCCCGACAGGGACCGGACCTACGAGCAGTACTTC
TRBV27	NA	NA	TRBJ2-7	CASSTTHRTSYEQYF	TGTGCCAGCAGCACTACCCACAGGACCTCCTACGAGCAGTACTTC
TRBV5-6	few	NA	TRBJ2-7	CASSLVGLQPSYEQYF	TGTGCCAGCAGCTTGGTGGGACTCCAACCAAGCTACGAGCAGTACTTC
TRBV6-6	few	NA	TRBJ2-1	CGSSSYNEQFF	TGTGGCTCGAGCTCCTACAATGAGCAGTTCTTC
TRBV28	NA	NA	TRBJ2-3	CASSPPALDTQYF	TGTGCCAGCAGCCCCCCAGCCCTCGATACGCAGTATTTT
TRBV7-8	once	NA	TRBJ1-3	CATRTASGNTIYF	TGTGCCACCCGGACGGCCTCTGGAAACACCATATATTTT
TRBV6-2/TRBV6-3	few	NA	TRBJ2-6	CASSQGANVLTF	TGTGCCAGCAGTCAGGGGGCCAACGTCCTGACTTTC
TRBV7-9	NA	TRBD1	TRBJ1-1	CASSPRDRDLTEAFF	TGTGCCAGCAGCCCCCGGGACAGGGACCTCACTGAAGCTTTCTTT
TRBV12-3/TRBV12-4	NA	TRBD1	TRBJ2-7	CASSPQTGPYEQYF	TGTGCCAGCAGTCCGCAGACAGGGCCCTACGAGCAGTACTTC
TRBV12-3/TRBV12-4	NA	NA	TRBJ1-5	CASSLREVQPQHF	TGTGCCAGCAGTTTGAGGGAGGTTCAGCCCCAGCATTTT
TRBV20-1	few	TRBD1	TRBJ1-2	CSARDAGQGLGYGYTF	TGCAGTGCTAGAGATGCGGGACAGGGGTTGGGGTATGGCTACACCTTC
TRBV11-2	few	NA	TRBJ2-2	CASSTYPPGELFF	TGTGCCAGCAGTACATACCCCCCCGGGGAGCTGTTTTTT
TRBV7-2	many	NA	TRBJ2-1	CASSLVQGWDEQFF	TGTGCCAGCAGCTTAGTACAGGGTTGGGATGAGCAGTTCTTC
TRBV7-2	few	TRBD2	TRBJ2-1	CASSLGAGTSSEQFF	TGTGCCAGCAGCTTAGGAGCCGGGACTAGCAGTGAGCAGTTCTTC
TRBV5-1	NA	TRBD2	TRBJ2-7	CASSFGRGGRAYEQYF	TGCGCCAGCAGCTTCGGCCGGGGGGGCAGGGCCTACGAGCAGTACTTC
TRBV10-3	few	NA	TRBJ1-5	CATSQGFAYNQPQHF	TGTGCCACCTCCCAGGGCTTCGCCTACAATCAGCCCCAGCATTTT
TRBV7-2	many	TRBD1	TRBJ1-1	CASSIQGGTEAFF	TGTGCCAGCAGCATACAGGGGGGCACTGAAGCTTTCTTT
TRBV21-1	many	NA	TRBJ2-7	CASSNGRSYEQYF	TGTGCCAGCAGCAACGGGCGTTCCTACGAGCAGTACTTC
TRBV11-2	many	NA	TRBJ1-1	CASSLVPARGRLKNTEAFF	TGTGCCAGCAGCTTAGTTCCCGCGCGGGGACGGTTAAAGAACACTGAAGCTTTCTTT
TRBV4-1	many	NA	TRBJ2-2	CASSPGQLNTGELFF	TGCGCCAGCAGCCCCGGACAGTTGAACACCGGGGAGCTGTTTTTT
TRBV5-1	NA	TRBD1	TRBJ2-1	CASSLIRSGTGDDNEQFF	TGCGCCAGCAGCCTAATACGAAGCGGGACAGGGGATGACAATGAGCAGTTCTTC
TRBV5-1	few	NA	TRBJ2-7	CASSPGTLEQYF	TGCGCCAGCAGCCCCGGGACGCTGGAGCAGTACTTC